The following is a TCR beta chain sequence with its context. These data belong to a study of blood T cell repertoires in COVID-19. Study information: From T cells, B-cell-depleted T cells, or PBMCs came the material, which was cDNA or gDNA.

Germline assignment: CDR1 SQVTM and CDR2 ANQGSEA. The CDR3 has 14 residues. V lost 7 bases to trimming and J lost 2 bases; unmatched junction nucleotides: 7. Assay used: immunoSEQ multiplex PCR; TCRdb lists only in-frame clones, some missing. Found here are around 78,000 clones, 75% to 90% of them singletons; the top ten hold 5% to 6.5%. The sequenced material came from peripheral blood. V gene TRBV29-1 combines with J gene TRBJ2-3; 9 bases map to TRBD2. This sequence originates from a man in his fifties with active COVID-19. In nucleotides, the CDR3 is TGCAGCGCCGAGCGCGGGGGGGACACAGATACGCAGTATTTT. It encodes CSAERGGDTDTQYF.